The clone carrying this T cell receptor (beta chain) was counted a single time. Antigen unknown. With a J-beta primer mix and a sample-barcoded 5' primer, a second PCR ran 7 to 11 cycles. Researchers report that a template-switch adaptor with 12 random nucleotides tagged each cDNA molecule. TCRdb processed the 5' RACE reads anew with MiXCR; each CDR3 protein has one entry. The table records more than 1.4 million distinct CDR3 sequences, 42% of them present only once. The V gene lost 1 base and the J gene lost 0 bases, with 25 bases spanning the gap. The CDR3 extends over 20 amino acids. Germline CDR1 DFQATT, CDR2 SNEGSKA (reference sequence). The sample belongs to a study of blood T cells in healthy people across ages. Whole-study findings and limits: Whereas aged donors had fewer naive CD4+ cells, long-lived donors had more of them and higher diversity. No conclusive comparison of naive versus antigen-experienced cells was possible with unsorted PBMCs. Measured against age, TCR beta diversity per million T cells decreased in a roughly linear manner.

The sequencing sample was made of blood. The J gene is TRBJ1-5, the V gene TRBV20-1, with D perhaps matching TRBD1 (5 bases). The TCR was taken from a young woman in good health. The CDR3 reads CSARGPGPSAGIYSNQPQHF. The DNA of the CDR3 is TGCAGTGCTAGAGGTCCGGGACCCTCAGCGGGGATCTATAGCAATCAGCCCCAGCATTTT.